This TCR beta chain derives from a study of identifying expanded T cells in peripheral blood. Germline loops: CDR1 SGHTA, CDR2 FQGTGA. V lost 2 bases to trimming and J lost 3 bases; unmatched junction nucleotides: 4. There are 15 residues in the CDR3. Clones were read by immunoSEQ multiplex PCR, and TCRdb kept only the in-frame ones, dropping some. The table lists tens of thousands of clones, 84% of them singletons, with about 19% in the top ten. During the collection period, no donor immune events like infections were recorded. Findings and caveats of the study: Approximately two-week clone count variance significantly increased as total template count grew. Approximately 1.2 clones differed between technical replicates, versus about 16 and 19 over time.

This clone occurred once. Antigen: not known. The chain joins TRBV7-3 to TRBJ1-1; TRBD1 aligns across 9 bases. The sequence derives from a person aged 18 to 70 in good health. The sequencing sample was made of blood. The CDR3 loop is CASSLSGQGYTEAFF. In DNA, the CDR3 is TGTGCCAGCAGCTTATCCGGACAGGGGTACACTGAAGCTTTCTTT.